Below are 29 T cell receptor beta chains sequenced from a single sample in a study of post-analysis software for immune sequencing data. Study-wide results and caveats: There were roughly 5 TRBV segments more frequent in patients than controls, and TRBV5-6, TRBV5-1 and TRBV20-1 were among them.

Antigens for these TCRs are unknown. Unique molecular identifiers featured in each of the TCR beta cDNA libraries. MiXCR was run by TCRdb on the PCR reads, yielding one entry per CDR3 protein. This table has 600,000 to 700,000 distinct CDR3 sequences, around 60% appearing once. The sequencing sample was made of blood. These receptors were collected from a girl aged 2-10 years with multiple sclerosis.

This clonotype was found many times. The chain is built from TRBV29-1 and TRBJ2-4, with D possibly being TRBD1 (6 bases). The CDR3 runs 12 residues. Deletions cut 3 bases from V and 8 bases from J, with 11 bases between. CDR1 and CDR2 (germline): SQVTM, ANQGSEA. The CDR3 coding sequence is TGCAGCGTTGAGGGGGCGCGGGACATTCAGTACTTC. It specifies CSVEGARDIQYF.

CDR3 nucleotide sequence: TGTGCCAGCGGACCGGGACTAGCGGGCGGAGAGCAGTTCTTC. Encoded protein: CASGPGLAGGEQFF. The gene calls are TRBV12-3 or TRBV12-4 and TRBJ2-1; 12 bases match TRBD2. V trimming: 8 bases; J trimming: 10 bases; junction bases outside the gene matches: 9. The length of the CDR3 is 14 residues.

The chain recombines TRBV7-8 with TRBJ2-3; 16 positions match TRBD2. The CDR3 consists of 21 residues. The trim removed 3 bases at V and 0 bases at J, leaving 12 bases unmatched. Germline V lookup: CDR1 SGHVS, CDR2 FQNEAQ. Written as DNA, the CDR3 is TGTGCCAGCAGCTTCGGGACTAGCGGGAGGGCCGCCGGGTGGAGCACAGATACGCAGTATTTT. Translating gives CASSFGTSGRAAGWSTDTQYF.

This clonotype was observed a handful of times. This chain joins TRBV7-8 and TRBJ1-3; 9 bases are a match to TRBD1. The CDR3 has 19 amino acids. The V gene end was trimmed by 7 bases and the J gene end by 2 bases; junction bases not matched to a gene: 18. Germline V gene sequence: CDR1 SGHVS, CDR2 FQNEAQ. CDR3 DNA sequence: TGTGCCAGCACCACTCCTCCCGGGACAGGGATTAAAACTGGAAACACCATATATTTT. It encodes CASTTPPGTGIKTGNTIYF. Using reference TRBV7-8 and TRBJ1-3 for the parts outside the CDR3, the full variable domain is GAGVSQSPRYKVAKRGQDVALRCDPISGHVSLFWYQQALGQGPEFLTYFQNEAQLDKSGLPSDRFFAERPEGSVSTLKIQRTQQEDSAVYLCASTTPPGTGIKTGNTIYFGEGSWLTVV.

V is TRBV20-1 and J is TRBJ1-2, with a weak D call TRBD1 (5 bases). V gave up 5 bases and J gave up 7 bases, with 20 bases separating them. Germline values: CDR1 DFQATT, CDR2 SNEGSKA (reference sequence). The CDR3 length is 14 residues. The CDR3 coding sequence is TGCAGTGCTTCAAAGATCAGGGTAGGGACTGGCTACACCTTC. Translating it yields CSASKIRVGTGYTF.

V gene TRBV27 combines with J gene TRBJ2-7; D possibly uses TRBD1 or TRBD2 (6 bases each). Per germline, CDR1 MNHEY and CDR2 SMNVEV (reference sequence). Trimming took off 5 bases at V and 0 bases at J, with 11 bases between the two ends. The CDR3 runs to 14 residues. The CDR3 reads CASSVGGFSYEQYF. DNA for the CDR3: TGTGCCAGCAGTGTCGGGGGCTTCTCCTACGAGCAGTACTTC.

In its sample, this clonotype was seen once. One junction end does not reproduce the germline sequence, and a read error may be involved. The chain joins TRBV11-2 to TRBJ2-7; 8 bases fit TRBD1. The CDR3 sequence is 16 residues long. The germline V gene has CDR1 SGHAT and CDR2 FQNNGV. The CDR3 loop is CVSRPRTAGGNYEQYF. CDR3 bases: TGTGTCAGCCGACCCCGGACGGCAGGGGGCAATTACGAGCAGTACTTC.

The table lists this clonotype with a few counts. One junction end does not reproduce the germline sequence, and a read error may be involved. This rearrangement joins TRBV9 to TRBJ2-3; a weak D match, TRBD1 (5 bases). Germline loops: CDR1 SGDLS, CDR2 YYNGEE. The CDR3 is 15 residues long. The CDR3 DNA sequence: TGTGCCAGCAGCGTCGCTAACATGGGCACAGGTACGCAGTATTTT. Amino acids: CASSVANMGTGTQYF.

This chain connects TRBV20-1 to TRBJ2-5; D call uncertain. Trimming took 6 bases from V and 3 from J, leaving 14 bases between them. This CDR3 has 13 amino acids. The germline gives CDR1 DFQATT, CDR2 SNEGSKA (reference sequence). CDR3 coding DNA: TGCAGTGCCCAAGACGGACGGGAAGAGACCCAGTACTTC. This gives the protein CSAQDGREETQYF.

V gene TRBV20-1 combines with J gene TRBJ1-4; tentatively, D is TRBD1 (5 bases). V gave up 1 base and J gave up 8 bases, with 14 bases separating them. CDR1 is DFQATT, CDR2 SNEGSKA, per germline (reference sequence). The CDR3 covers 14 residues. CDR3 nucleotide sequence: TGCAGTGCTAGAGTTGGGGCGATGGAGGAAAAACTGTTTTTT. It is translated as CSARVGAMEEKLFF.

The J gene is TRBJ2-7, the V gene TRBV29-1, with a tentative D call TRBD2 (5 bases). Trimming removed 4 bases at V and 2 bases at J, with 15 bases between. Germline V lookup: CDR1 SQVTM, CDR2 ANQGSEA. The CDR3 totals 14 residues. CDR3 nucleotides: TGCAGCGTTGTAGAGGATTACGGGACCTACGAGCAGTACTTC. Its protein product is CSVVEDYGTYEQYF.

The chain joins TRBV6-5 to TRBJ2-3; D may be TRBD2 (5 bases). Germline assignment: CDR1 MNHEY and CDR2 SVGAGI. V lost 2 bases, J lost 5 bases, and 14 bases lay in between. This CDR3 has 15 residues. The CDR3 protein is CASSYQSAAGDTQYF. CDR3 nucleotides: TGTGCCAGCAGTTACCAGTCGGCGGCGGGAGATACGCAGTATTTT.

The sample holds a few counts of this clonotype. This chain links TRBV7-2 with TRBJ2-4; D is ambiguous. CDR3 size: 14 residues. Germline CDR1 SGHTA, CDR2 FQGNSA. Between the trimmed V and J ends, which lost 0 bases and 8 bases, there was a span of 11 bases. CDR3 protein: CASSLAIQDHIQYF. CDR3 DNA sequence: TGTGCCAGCAGCTTAGCGATCCAGGATCACATTCAGTACTTC.

This clonotype has a handful of counts. V usage is TRBV4-2 and J usage is TRBJ1-1; a weak D match, TRBD1 (5 bases). CDR3 length equals 13 residues. The V end lost 1 base, the J end lost 11 bases, and 14 bases lay between the germline ends. Germline lookup yields CDR1 LGHNA and CDR2 YNFKEQ. The CDR3 is CASSQVGQGGAFF. The CDR3 DNA follows: TGTGCCAGCAGCCAAGTTGGGCAGGGAGGGGCTTTCTTT.

The rearrangement uses TRBV7-9 and TRBJ2-3; D is unclear. Per the germline V gene, CDR1 is SEHNR and CDR2 is FQNEAQ (reference sequence). The CDR3 totals 15 residues. Trimming removed 7 bases from V and 0 bases from J, with 14 bases in between. CDR3 nucleotides: TGTGCCAGCACCACCACACCTCCTAGCACAGATACGCAGTATTTT. Translated, it gives CASTTTPPSTDTQYF.

The chain links TRBV6-5 to TRBJ1-2; D perhaps matches TRBD1 (5 bases). V dropped 8 bases and J dropped 7 bases, with 17 bases sitting between them. Per the germline V gene, CDR1 is MNHEY and CDR2 is SVGAGI. This CDR3 has 13 amino acids. CDR3 nucleotides: TGTGCCAGCCGCGGGACCGCTATGGGTGGCTACACCTTC. It translates to CASRGTAMGGYTF.

CDR3 DNA: TGTGCCAGCAGCCTAGAGGCTCTCGAGCAGTACTTC. Residues: CASSLEALEQYF. The chain employs TRBV12-3 or TRBV12-4 and TRBJ2-1; D gene unclear. The end of the DNA is better explained by TRBJ2-7, so the J call may be wrong. The CDR3 consists of 12 residues.

The chain recombines TRBV28 with TRBJ2-3, with 8 bases matching TRBD2. The V and J ends lost 8 bases and 5 bases, in that order; junction bases with no gene match: 6. CDR1 is MDHEN, CDR2 SYDVKM, per germline. The CDR3 is 13 residues long. The CDR3 bases are TGTGCCAGCTGGGGACTAGGAGGAGATACGCAGTATTTT. Amino acid sequence: CASWGLGGDTQYF.

V and J are TRBV10-3 and TRBJ1-1; 7 bases are a match to TRBD1. This CDR3 region has 13 residues. Germline CDR1 and CDR2: ENHRY and SYGVKD. J gave up 11 bases and V 0 bases, and 6 bases lay outside the gene matches. The DNA for the CDR3 is TGTGCCATCAGTGAGTCAAGAACAGGGGAGGCTTTCTTT. Translated, it gives CAISESRTGEAFF.

This chain joins TRBV29-1 and TRBJ2-6, with D unresolved. The CDR3 length is 13 residues. Looked up from germline, CDR1 is SQVTM and CDR2 is ANQGSEA. The V gene lost 1 base and the J gene lost 0 bases, with 1 base spanning the gap. The CDR3 protein is CSVEVSGANVLTF. For the CDR3, the DNA is TGCAGCGTTGAAGTCTCTGGGGCCAACGTCCTGACTTTC.

This chain's CDR3 is CASSLVVAYEQYF. In nucleotides, the CDR3 is TGCGCCAGCAGCTTGGTGGTGGCCTACGAGCAGTACTTC. The chain combines TRBV5-1 with TRBJ2-7; D gene ambiguous. Germline V lookup: CDR1 SGHRS, CDR2 YFSETQ. Trimming stripped 0 bases from V and 2 bases from J, with 6 bases between. The CDR3 consists of 13 residues.

The gene calls are TRBV9 and TRBJ2-3; D gene uncertain. Trimming pared 0 bases from V and 0 bases from J, leaving 11 bases between. Germline V CDR1 and CDR2: SGDLS, YYNGEE. The CDR3 covers 16 residues. The CDR3 here is CASSVAWAASTDTQYF. The CDR3 region has the DNA TGTGCCAGCAGCGTAGCTTGGGCTGCTAGCACAGATACGCAGTATTTT.

The chain joins TRBV27 to TRBJ2-1; D not resolved. Per the germline V gene, CDR1 is MNHEY and CDR2 is SMNVEV (reference sequence). The V end was cut by 0 bases, the J end by 6 bases, with 9 bases between. There are 14 residues in the CDR3. CDR3 sequence: CASSLSRSGNEQFF. Written as DNA, the CDR3 is TGTGCCAGCAGTTTATCCCGCTCGGGCAATGAGCAGTTCTTC.

The chain employs TRBV12-3 or TRBV12-4 and TRBJ1-2, with D tentatively TRBD1 (5 bases). V shed 6 bases and J shed 4 bases, with 12 bases lying between them. This CDR3 region has 13 residues. The CDR3 region has the DNA TGTGCCAGCAGGGGCGGGGACCCCTATGGCTACACCTTC. Translation: CASRGGDPYGYTF.

The chain combines TRBV15 with TRBJ2-1; D not certain. Deletions cut 4 bases from V and 6 bases from J, with 10 bases between. The CDR3 has 13 amino acids. The germline gives CDR1 LNHNV, CDR2 YYDKDF (reference sequence). The CDR3 sequence is CATSKAGFNEQFF. CDR3 nucleotides: TGTGCCACCAGCAAAGCCGGATTCAATGAGCAGTTCTTC. The full variable domain, with the rest looked up from reference TRBV15 and TRBJ2-1, is DAMVIQNPRYQVTQFGKPVTLSCSQTLNHNVMYWYQQKSSQAPKLLFHYYDKDFNNEADTPDNFQSRRPNTSFCFLDIRSPGLGDTAMYLCATSKAGFNEQFFGPGTRLTVL.

The V call is TRBV6-1, the J call TRBJ2-1; maybe TRBD1 (6 bases). V was pared by 6 bases and J by 11 bases, with 17 bases between. CDR1 is MNHNS and CDR2 is SASEGT in the germline V gene. CDR3 length: 13 residues. The DNA of the CDR3 is TGTGCCAGCAGAGTTACAGGGTCCCCCCAGCAGTTCTTC. The encoded protein is CASRVTGSPQQFF.

V usage is TRBV7-2 and J usage is TRBJ2-1; D not certain. Trimming took off 0 bases at V and 4 bases at J, with 19 bases between the two ends. The CDR3 has 18 residues. Germline lookup yields CDR1 SGHTA and CDR2 FQGNSA. The CDR3 nucleotides are TGTGCCAGCAGCTTAGCCAGGACCGAACCCCGGCCTTACAATGAGCAGTTCTTC. Translating gives CASSLARTEPRPYNEQFF.

For the CDR3, the DNA is TGTGCCAGCAGCCGACAGGGGAAAACCTCCTACGAGCAGTACTTC. Translated, it gives CASSRQGKTSYEQYF. The chain links TRBV28 to TRBJ2-7; 8 nucleotides line up with TRBD1. The ends lost 6 bases at V and 0 bases at J; junction bases unmatched: 7. This CDR3 comprises 15 residues. CDR1 and CDR2 from the germline V gene are MDHEN and SYDVKM.

The gene calls are TRBV11-2 and TRBJ2-1, with 8 bases fitting TRBD2. Germline assignment: CDR1 SGHAT and CDR2 FQNNGV. V was clipped by 5 bases and J by 7 bases; unmatched bases: 10. The CDR3 has 15 residues. CDR3 protein: CASSPLTSESNEQFF. The CDR3 coding sequence is TGTGCCAGCAGCCCTCTGACTAGCGAAAGTAATGAGCAGTTCTTC.